One and the same sample provided the 22 T cell receptor beta chains below, sequenced in a study of blood T cell repertoires in COVID-19. Sequencing was performed with immunoSEQ multiplex PCR; in TCRdb, only in-frame clones are kept and a portion is missing. The sample shows roughly 220,000 clones, about 86% of them seen only once. Sample: peripheral blood. The receptors shown here come from a woman between 55 and 75 years old with acute or convalescent COVID-19.

This clone was seen just once. The chain has TRBV27 and TRBJ2-7; tentatively, D is TRBD1 (6 bases). The CDR3 sequence is 13 residues long. V lost 5 bases, J lost 6 bases, and 14 bases lay in between. The germline gives CDR1 MNHEY, CDR2 SMNVEV (reference sequence). CDR3 amino acids: CASSTTSQGEQYF. CDR3 DNA sequence: TGTGCCAGCAGTACCACTTCACAGGGCGAGCAGTACTTC.

This sequence joins TRBV28 and TRBJ2-1; 7 bases fit TRBD1. The CDR3 covers 15 residues. J was trimmed by 4 bases and V by 8 bases; bases with no gene match: 11. Germline CDR1 and CDR2: MDHEN and SYDVKM. The CDR3 DNA reads TGTGCCAGCGCCAAAGGGACAGACATATACAATGAGCAGTTCTTC. It codes for CASAKGTDIYNEQFF.

This sequence joins TRBV28 and TRBJ1-6; 7 bases are a match to TRBD1. The CDR3 totals 20 residues. Germline-derived CDR1 and CDR2 are MDHEN and SYDVKM. V was clipped by 6 bases and J by 8 bases; unmatched bases: 25. The CDR3 loop reads CASRTFSGRVRQGIYSPLHF. DNA of the CDR3: TGTGCCAGCAGAACCTTCTCTGGTAGGGTAAGACAGGGAATTTATTCACCCCTCCACTTT.

This chain links TRBV4-3 with TRBJ2-7; TRBD2 matches at 12 bases. CDR1 is LGHNA, CDR2 YSLEER, per germline. This CDR3 spans 13 amino acids. V was pared by 5 bases and J by 6 bases, with 2 bases of the junction left unmatched. Here the CDR3 reads CASSTGLAGEQYF. CDR3 nucleotides: TGCGCCAGCAGCACGGGACTAGCGGGCGAGCAGTACTTC.

This clone was seen more than once but under ten times. This rearrangement joins TRBV14 to TRBJ1-1; D unclear. The germline V gene encodes CDR1 SGHDN and CDR2 FVKESK. The CDR3 runs to 12 residues. The V gene lost 4 bases and the J gene lost 6 bases, with 9 bases spanning the gap. In nucleotides, the CDR3 is TGTGCCAGCAGCCCTTTTTATCCTGAAGCTTTCTTT. Protein sequence: CASSPFYPEAFF.

The rearrangement joins TRBV5-1 to TRBJ2-1; 7 nucleotides line up with TRBD2. Trimming took 0 bases from V and 9 from J; bases not matched to a gene: 12. Looked up from germline, CDR1 is SGHRS and CDR2 is YFSETQ. This CDR3 region has 16 residues. In DNA, the CDR3 is TGCGCCAGCAGCTTGGATCGGGCGGGGGTCCTTGGTGAGCAGTTCTTC. This encodes CASSLDRAGVLGEQFF.

This chain connects TRBV11-2 to TRBJ2-1; 11 nucleotides align to TRBD1. CDR3 length: 13 residues. V trimming: 5 bases; J trimming: 8 bases; junction bases outside the gene matches: 2. The germline V gene has CDR1 SGHAT and CDR2 FQNNGV. The CDR3 sequence: CASSVGQGDEQFF. Here the CDR3 DNA reads TGTGCCAGCAGCGTGGGACAGGGGGATGAGCAGTTCTTC.

This clone has just a few counts. The chain uses TRBV7-2 and TRBJ2-2; maybe TRBD2 (7 bases). Per germline, CDR1 SGHTA and CDR2 FQGNSA. The ends were cut back, 4 bases at V and 3 bases at J, with 15 bases in the middle. The CDR3 is made up of 16 amino acids. In nucleotides, the CDR3 is TGTGCCAGCAGCTCTTTGGGGGGGCGGTACACCGGGGAGCTGTTTTTT. Residues: CASSSLGGRYTGELFF.

CDR3 protein: CASRAGRVTEAFF. Here the CDR3 DNA reads TGTGCCAGCAGGGCAGGGAGGGTCACTGAAGCTTTCTTT. The rearrangement links TRBV6-5 to TRBJ1-1, with D possibly being TRBD1 (5 bases). The V end was cut by 6 bases, the J end by 4 bases, with 12 bases between. The CDR3 contains 13 residues. In germline, CDR1 is MNHEY, CDR2 SVGAGI.

This clone was observed a few times. This chain connects TRBV29-1 to TRBJ1-1, with D perhaps matching TRBD1 (5 bases). Germline CDR1 and CDR2: SQVTM and ANQGSEA. Trimming cost V 1 base and J 4 bases, with 10 bases left between them. The CDR3 consists of 13 residues. CDR3 in amino acids: CSVEAGAATEAFF. The CDR3 DNA reads TGCAGCGTTGAAGCTGGGGCGGCCACTGAAGCTTTCTTT.

The CDR3 protein is CASTLGGGRSTEAFF. CDR3 nucleotides: TGTGCCAGCACCCTTGGGGGGGGGCGAAGTACTGAAGCTTTCTTT. This chain links TRBV28 with TRBJ1-1, with a weak D call TRBD1 (6 bases). The CDR3 spans 15 residues. Germline lookup yields CDR1 MDHEN and CDR2 SYDVKM. Trimming removed 7 bases at V and 5 bases at J, with 20 bases between.

This clone was recorded a few times. The chain carries TRBV28 and TRBJ1-4, with 12 bases matching TRBD1. The CDR3 contains 17 residues. CDR1 and CDR2 (germline): MDHEN, SYDVKM. J lost 5 bases, V lost 3 bases, and 7 bases had no gene match. This CDR3 reads CASSLSGQGASNEKLFF. The CDR3 DNA reads TGTGCCAGCAGTTTGTCGGGACAGGGGGCTTCAAATGAAAAACTGTTTTTT.

This clone was seen a single time. CDR3: CASSIVNTEAFF. CDR3 nucleotide sequence: TGTGCCAGCAGTATCGTGAACACTGAAGCTTTCTTT. The chain uses TRBV12-3 or TRBV12-4 and TRBJ1-1; D uncertain. The CDR3 has 12 amino acids. Trimming pared 5 bases from V and 0 bases from J, leaving 4 bases between.

The chain carries TRBV30 and TRBJ2-7; 9 bases agree with TRBD1. With V trimmed by 1 base and J by 0 bases, 4 bases remained unmatched. The CDR3 runs 15 residues. CDR1 and CDR2 from the germline V gene are GTSNPN and SVGIG (reference sequence). CDR3 protein: CAWSDGTGHSYEQYF. Here the CDR3 DNA reads TGTGCCTGGAGTGATGGGACAGGGCACTCCTACGAGCAGTACTTC.

The rearrangement joins TRBV4-2 to TRBJ2-7, with no clear D. The CDR3 loop spans 14 amino acids. Germline CDR1 is LGHNA and CDR2 is YNFKEQ. Trimming pared 1 base from V and 3 bases from J, leaving 10 bases between. In DNA, the CDR3 is TGTGCCAGCAGCCAAGTTGCTACAGACTACGAGCAGTACTTC. This codes for CASSQVATDYEQYF.

This clone has a single count. V is TRBV5-1 and J is TRBJ2-7; the match to TRBD1 covers 9 bases. The CDR3 runs to 12 residues. Germline CDR1 is SGHRS and CDR2 is YFSETQ. The junction had 4 bases not matched to a gene; V was cut back by 5 bases and J by 7 bases. As DNA, the CDR3 is TGCGCCAGCAGACAGGGGGCAGGGGAGCAGTACTTC. It specifies CASRQGAGEQYF.

This sequence joins TRBV3-1 (or the pseudogene TRBV3-2) and TRBJ2-2; D is ambiguous. The V end was cut by 1 base, the J end by 5 bases, with 11 bases between. The CDR3 is 15 amino acids. Germline lookup yields CDR1 LGHDT and CDR2 YNNKEL (reference sequence). The CDR3 protein is CASSQGNPRTGELFF. DNA of the CDR3: TGTGCCAGCAGCCAAGGGAACCCTAGGACCGGGGAGCTGTTTTTT.

The V and J genes are TRBV16 and TRBJ1-1; 8 bases map to TRBD1. The junction had 8 bases not matched to a gene; V was cut back by 8 bases and J by 6 bases. Germline V gives CDR1 KGHSY, CDR2 FQNENV. The CDR3 sequence is 13 residues long. CDR3 amino acids: CASLQGATAEAFF. CDR3 nucleotide sequence: TGTGCCAGCCTTCAGGGGGCGACGGCTGAAGCTTTCTTT. The full variable domain, in which reference TRBV16 and TRBJ1-1 provide the parts outside the CDR3, is GEEVAQTPKHLVRGEGQKAKLYCAPIKGHSYVFWYQQVLKNEFKFLISFQNENVFDETGMPKERFSAKCLPNSPCSLEIQATKLEDSAVYFCASLQGATAEAFFGQGTRLTVV.

The rearrangement links TRBV12-3 or TRBV12-4 to TRBJ1-2; D possibly corresponds to TRBD1 (6 bases). The CDR3 contains 12 residues. Trimming pared 3 bases from V and 7 bases from J, leaving 9 bases between. As DNA, the CDR3 is TGTGCCAGCAGTTTGGGGGGGCTTGGCTACACCTTC. It codes for CASSLGGLGYTF.

J is TRBJ1-1 and V is TRBV20-1, with 10 bases matching TRBD1. The CDR3 totals 14 residues. CDR1 and CDR2 (germline): DFQATT, SNEGSKA (reference sequence). V lost 6 bases, J lost 5 bases, and 9 bases stayed unmatched. The CDR3 coding sequence is TGCAGTGCAAGTCGCGGGACAGGGGTGACTGAAGCTTTCTTT. As protein: CSASRGTGVTEAFF.

The chain combines TRBV7-9 with TRBJ2-2; possibly TRBD2 for D (6 bases). The germline V and J ends were trimmed by 5 bases and 0 bases, with 10 bases remaining between them. The CDR3 spans 15 residues. Germline V gene data show CDR1 as SEHNR and CDR2 as FQNEAQ (reference sequence). Here the CDR3 reads CASSRGTSNTGELFF. The CDR3 DNA sequence: TGTGCCAGCAGCCGCGGGACTTCGAACACCGGGGAGCTGTTTTTT.

The sample holds a few counts of this clone. The chain uses TRBV19 and TRBJ2-7; 9 bases match TRBD2. V lost 7 bases and J lost 2; bases outside the gene matches: 6. The CDR3 contains 14 residues. Germline CDR1 is LNHDA and CDR2 is SQIVND (reference sequence). In DNA, the CDR3 is TGTGCCAGTAATTTTAGCGGGGGTACCTACGAGCAGTACTTC. Translation: CASNFSGGTYEQYF.